The source of this T cell receptor beta chain is a study of memory CD4+ T cells and cytomegalovirus serostatus. Study-wide findings and caveats: Of 150 to 200 reported CMV TCRbeta sequences, 67 were found in memory CD4+ repertoires. A US-trained random forest predicted CMV serostatus with median AUC roughly 0.91.

Data came from immunoSEQ multiplex PCR; TCRdb stores just in-frame clones and leaves some out. The data show under 75,000 clones, about three quarters seen once. Single viable CD3+CD4+CD8-CD45RO+ cells were sorted as the memory CD4+ T cells. Serum IgG to CMV pp150, pp28, p38 and p52 defined serostatus. Positive selection with CD4 microbeads enriched total CD4+ T cells. CDR3 size: 13 residues. V lost 6 bases and J lost 3, with 11 bases in between. Looked up from germline, CDR1 is SNHLY and CDR2 is FYNNEI. Concerning this clone itself: What it recognizes is unknown.

The receptor was derived from an adult in good health and CMV-seronegative. Some clones in this sample may be carry-over from other donors' samples. The genes are TRBV2 and TRBJ1-1, with D tentatively TRBD1 (6 bases). Material: memory CD4+ T cells from blood. The CDR3 is CASSSGGHTEAFF. In DNA form, the CDR3 reads TGTGCCAGCAGCTCGGGGGGGCACACTGAAGCTTTCTTT.